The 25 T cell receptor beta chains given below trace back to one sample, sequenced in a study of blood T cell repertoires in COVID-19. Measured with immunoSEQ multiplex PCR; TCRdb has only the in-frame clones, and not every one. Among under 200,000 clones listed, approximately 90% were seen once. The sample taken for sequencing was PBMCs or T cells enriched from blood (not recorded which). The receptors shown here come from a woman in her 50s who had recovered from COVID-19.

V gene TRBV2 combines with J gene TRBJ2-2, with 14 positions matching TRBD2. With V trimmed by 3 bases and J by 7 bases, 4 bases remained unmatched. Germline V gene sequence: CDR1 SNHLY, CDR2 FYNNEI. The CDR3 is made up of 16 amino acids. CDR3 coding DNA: TGTGCCAGCAGTGAGGGACTAGCGGGGGTTAACGGGGAGCTGTTTTTT. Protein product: CASSEGLAGVNGELFF. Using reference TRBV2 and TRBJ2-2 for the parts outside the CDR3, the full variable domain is EPEVTQTPSHQVTQMGQEVILRCVPISNHLYFYWYRQILGQKVEFLVSFYNNEISEKSEIFDDQFSVERPDGSNFTLKIRSTKLEDSAMYFCASSEGLAGVNGELFFGEGSRLTVL.

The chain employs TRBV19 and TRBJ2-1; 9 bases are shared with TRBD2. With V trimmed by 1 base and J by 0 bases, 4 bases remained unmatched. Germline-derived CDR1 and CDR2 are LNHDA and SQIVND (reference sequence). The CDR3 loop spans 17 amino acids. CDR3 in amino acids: CASSIASGLASYNEQFF. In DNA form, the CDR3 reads TGTGCCAGTAGTATAGCCTCGGGACTAGCCTCCTACAATGAGCAGTTCTTC.

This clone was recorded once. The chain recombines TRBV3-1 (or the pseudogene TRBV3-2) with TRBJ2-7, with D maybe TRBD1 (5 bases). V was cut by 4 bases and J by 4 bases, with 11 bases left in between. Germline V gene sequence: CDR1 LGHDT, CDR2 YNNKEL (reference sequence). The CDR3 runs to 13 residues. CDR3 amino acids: CASSPNKGYEQYF. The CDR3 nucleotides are TGTGCCAGCAGCCCCAACAAGGGGTACGAGCAGTACTTC.

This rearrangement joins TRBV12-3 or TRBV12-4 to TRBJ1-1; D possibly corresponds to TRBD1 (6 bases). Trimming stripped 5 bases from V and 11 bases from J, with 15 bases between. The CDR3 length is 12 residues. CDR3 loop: CASSSLPGDAFF. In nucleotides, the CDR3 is TGTGCCAGCAGTAGCCTTCCAGGGGATGCTTTCTTT.

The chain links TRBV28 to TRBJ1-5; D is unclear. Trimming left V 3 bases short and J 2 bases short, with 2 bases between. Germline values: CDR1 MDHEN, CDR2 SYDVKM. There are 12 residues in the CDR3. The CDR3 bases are TGTGCCAGCAGTTTCGGCAATCAGCCCCAGCATTTT. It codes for CASSFGNQPQHF.

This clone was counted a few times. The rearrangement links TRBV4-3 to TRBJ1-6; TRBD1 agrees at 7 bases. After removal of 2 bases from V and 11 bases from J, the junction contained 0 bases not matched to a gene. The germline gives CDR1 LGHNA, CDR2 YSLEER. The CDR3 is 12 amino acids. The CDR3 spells CASSQQGAPLHF. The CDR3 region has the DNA TGCGCCAGCAGCCAACAGGGGGCACCCCTCCACTTT.

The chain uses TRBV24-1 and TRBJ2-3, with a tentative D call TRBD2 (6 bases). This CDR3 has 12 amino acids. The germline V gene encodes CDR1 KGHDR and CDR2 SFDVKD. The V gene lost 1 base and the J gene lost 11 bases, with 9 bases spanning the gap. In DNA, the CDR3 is TGTGCCACCAGTGATTTTTTCGGGGGGCAGTATTTT. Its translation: CATSDFFGGQYF.

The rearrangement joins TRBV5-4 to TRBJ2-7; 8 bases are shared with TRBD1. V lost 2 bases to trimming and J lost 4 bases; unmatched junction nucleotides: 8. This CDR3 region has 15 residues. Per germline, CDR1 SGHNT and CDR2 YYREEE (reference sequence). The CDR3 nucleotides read TGTGCCAGCAGCTTCTCCGGGACAGGTTTATACGAGCAGTACTTC. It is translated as CASSFSGTGLYEQYF.

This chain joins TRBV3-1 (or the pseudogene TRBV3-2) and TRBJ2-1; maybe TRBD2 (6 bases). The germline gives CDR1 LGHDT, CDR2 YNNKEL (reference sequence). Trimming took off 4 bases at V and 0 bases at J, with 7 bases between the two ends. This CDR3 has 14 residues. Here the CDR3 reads CASSRDSSYNEQFF. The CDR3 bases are TGTGCCAGCAGCCGGGACTCCTCCTACAATGAGCAGTTCTTC.

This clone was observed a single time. The CDR3 loop is CASSEGGGRAPNQPQHF. CDR3 nucleotides: TGTGCCAGCAGTGAAGGAGGAGGGAGGGCCCCCAATCAGCCCCAGCATTTT. The rearrangement links TRBV6-1 to TRBJ1-5, with D unclear. Germline-derived CDR1 and CDR2 are MNHNS and SASEGT. The CDR3 is 17 residues long. V lost 1 base and J lost 3, with 16 bases in between.

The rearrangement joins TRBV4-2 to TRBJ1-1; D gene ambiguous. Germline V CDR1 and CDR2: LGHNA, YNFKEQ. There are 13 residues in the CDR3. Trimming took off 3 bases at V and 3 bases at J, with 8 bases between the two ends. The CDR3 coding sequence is TGTGCCAGCAGCCAGACAAGAGACACTGAAGCTTTCTTT. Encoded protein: CASSQTRDTEAFF.

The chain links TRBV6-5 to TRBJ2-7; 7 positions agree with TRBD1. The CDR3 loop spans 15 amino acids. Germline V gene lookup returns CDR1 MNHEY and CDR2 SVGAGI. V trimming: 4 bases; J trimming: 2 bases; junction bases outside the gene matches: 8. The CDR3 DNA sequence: TGTGCCAGCAGTTTAAGACAGGGAGTTACCTACGAGCAGTACTTC. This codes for CASSLRQGVTYEQYF.

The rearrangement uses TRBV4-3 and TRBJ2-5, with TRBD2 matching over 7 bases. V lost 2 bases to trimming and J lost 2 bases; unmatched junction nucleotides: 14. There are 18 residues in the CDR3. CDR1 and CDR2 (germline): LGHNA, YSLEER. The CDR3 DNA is TGCGCCAGCAGCCAAAGCCCTTCCGGGACTACCACTCAAGAGACCCAGTACTTC. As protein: CASSQSPSGTTTQETQYF.

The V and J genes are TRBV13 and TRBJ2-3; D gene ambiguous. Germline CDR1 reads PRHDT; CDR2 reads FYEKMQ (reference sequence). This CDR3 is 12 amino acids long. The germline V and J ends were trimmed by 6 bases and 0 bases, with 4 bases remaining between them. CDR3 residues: CASRLSTDTQYF. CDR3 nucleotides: TGTGCCAGCAGGCTAAGCACAGATACGCAGTATTTT.

The CDR3 region is CASTKGNEQYF. CDR3 DNA: TGTGCCAGCACTAAGGGGAACGAGCAGTACTTC. The V gene is TRBV6-5, the J gene TRBJ2-7; possibly TRBD1 for D (5 bases). Looked up from germline, CDR1 is MNHEY and CDR2 is SVGAGI. This CDR3 is built from 11 residues. Trimming removed 7 bases from V and 5 bases from J, with 9 bases in between.

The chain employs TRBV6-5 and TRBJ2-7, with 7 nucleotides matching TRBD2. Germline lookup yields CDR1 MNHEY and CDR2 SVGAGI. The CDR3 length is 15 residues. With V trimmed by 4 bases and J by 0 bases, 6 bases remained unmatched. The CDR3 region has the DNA TGTGCCAGCAGTTCTCGCTCGGGGGGCTCCTACGAGCAGTACTTC. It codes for CASSSRSGGSYEQYF.

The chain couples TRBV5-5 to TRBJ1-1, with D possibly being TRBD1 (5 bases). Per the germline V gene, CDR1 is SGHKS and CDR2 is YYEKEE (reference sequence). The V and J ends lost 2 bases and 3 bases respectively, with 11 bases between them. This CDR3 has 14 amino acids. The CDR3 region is CASSFQAGHTEAFF. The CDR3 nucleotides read TGTGCCAGCAGCTTCCAAGCGGGGCACACTGAAGCTTTCTTT.

CDR3 DNA sequence: TGTGCCAGCAGTGAACGAGACAGGGGGTTCCAAGAGACCCAGTACTTC. This codes for CASSERDRGFQETQYF. V gene TRBV6-1 combines with J gene TRBJ2-5, with 9 bases fitting TRBD1. The J segment lost 1 base and the V segment lost 2 bases, leaving 5 bases of the junction unmatched. The CDR3 is 16 residues long. CDR1 is MNHNS, CDR2 SASEGT, per germline.

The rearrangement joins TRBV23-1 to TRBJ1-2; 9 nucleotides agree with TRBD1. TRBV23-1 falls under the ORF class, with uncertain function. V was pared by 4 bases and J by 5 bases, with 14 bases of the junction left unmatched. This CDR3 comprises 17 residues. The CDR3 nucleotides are TGCGCCAGCAGTCCGAAATTGCGGGACAGGGAGAAGTATGGCTACACCTTC. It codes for CASSPKLRDREKYGYTF.

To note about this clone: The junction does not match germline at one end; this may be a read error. Here the CDR3 reads CASSLSGTGSDTQYF. The CDR3 DNA reads TGTGCTAGCAGCCTTTCCGGGACAGGGTCAGATACGCAGTATTTT. This sequence joins TRBV7-7 and TRBJ2-3; TRBD1 agrees at 9 bases. Germline V gene lookup returns CDR1 SSHAT and CDR2 FNYEAQ (reference sequence). The CDR3 is made up of 15 amino acids.

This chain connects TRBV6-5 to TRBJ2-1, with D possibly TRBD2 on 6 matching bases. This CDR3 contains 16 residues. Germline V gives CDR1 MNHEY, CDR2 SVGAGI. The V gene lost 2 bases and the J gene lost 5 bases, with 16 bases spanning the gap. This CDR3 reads CASSYLRGAGNNEQFF. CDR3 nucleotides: TGTGCCAGCAGTTACCTCCGGGGTGCGGGAAACAATGAGCAGTTCTTC.

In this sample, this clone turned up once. CDR3 nucleotides: TGTGCCAGCAGCCATTTAGCCTATTCGGGGGGCTCGTACCAAGAGACCCAGTACTTC. It codes for CASSHLAYSGGSYQETQYF. The rearrangement links TRBV7-9 to TRBJ2-5; D is possibly TRBD2 (7 bases). With 5 bases removed from V and 0 bases from J, the gap between germline ends came to 25 bases. The CDR3 runs 19 residues. Germline CDR1 is SEHNR and CDR2 is FQNEAQ (reference sequence).

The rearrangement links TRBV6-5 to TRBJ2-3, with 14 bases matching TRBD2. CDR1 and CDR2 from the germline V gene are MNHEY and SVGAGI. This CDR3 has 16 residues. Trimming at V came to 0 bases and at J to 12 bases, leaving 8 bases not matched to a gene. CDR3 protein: CASSYSLGLAGVGQYF. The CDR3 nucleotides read TGTGCCAGCAGTTACTCGTTGGGACTAGCGGGGGTTGGACAGTATTTT.

The CDR3 spells CASSPRGRGGYTF. CDR3 bases: TGCGCCAGCAGCCCAAGGGGGCGGGGTGGCTACACCTTC. V gene TRBV5-1 combines with J gene TRBJ1-2; 7 nucleotides agree with TRBD1. Germline CDR1 is SGHRS and CDR2 is YFSETQ. The V gene end was trimmed by 4 bases and the J gene end by 7 bases; junction bases not matched to a gene: 7. The CDR3 loop spans 13 amino acids.

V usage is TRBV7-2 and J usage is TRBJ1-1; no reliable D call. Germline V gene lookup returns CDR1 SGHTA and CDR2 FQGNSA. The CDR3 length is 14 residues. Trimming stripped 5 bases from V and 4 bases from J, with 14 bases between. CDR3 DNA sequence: TGTGCCAGCAGCCCCACAGTAGGAGGCACTGAAGCTTTCTTT. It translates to CASSPTVGGTEAFF.